The T cell receptor (beta chain) described here comes from a study of cytomegalovirus exposure and HLA in healthy donors. Germline lookup yields CDR1 MNHNY and CDR2 SVGAGI (reference sequence). This CDR3 is 16 amino acids long. Trimming cost V 6 bases and J 3 bases; bases outside gene matches: 12. PCR employed 60 Vbeta and 13 Jbeta primers. Generated by immunoSEQ multiplex PCR, the TCRdb table keeps only in-frame clones and is missing some. The table shows 150,000 to 200,000 clones, with about 70% occurring only once. The chain couples TRBV6-6 to TRBJ2-5; TRBD2 agrees at 8 bases. The sample comprised PBMCs. The clonotype comes from a male donor in good health and CMV-seronegative. The CDR3 region is CASRGVPLAVKETQYF. The CDR3 DNA reads as TGTGCCAGCAGAGGGGTCCCACTAGCGGTTAAAGAGACCCAGTACTTC.